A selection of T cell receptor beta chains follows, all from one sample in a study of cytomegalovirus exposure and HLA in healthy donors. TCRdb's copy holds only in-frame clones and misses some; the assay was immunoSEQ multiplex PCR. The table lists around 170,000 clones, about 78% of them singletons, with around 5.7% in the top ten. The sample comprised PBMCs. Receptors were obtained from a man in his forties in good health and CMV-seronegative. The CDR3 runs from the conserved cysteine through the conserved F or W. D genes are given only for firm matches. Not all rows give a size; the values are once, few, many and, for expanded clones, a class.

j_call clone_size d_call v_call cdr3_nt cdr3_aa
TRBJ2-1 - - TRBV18 TGTGCCAGCTCACCGCCGAGCTCCTACAATGAGCAGTTCTTC CASSPPSSYNEQFF
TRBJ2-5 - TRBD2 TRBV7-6 TGTGCCAGCAGCTTCTCTGGGACTAGCGTGGAGACCCAGTACTTC CASSFSGTSVETQYF
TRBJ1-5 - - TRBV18 TGTGCCAGCTCGGATTCGACAGACAGCAATCAGCCCCAGCATTTT CASSDSTDSNQPQHF
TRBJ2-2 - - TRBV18 TGTGCCAGCTCACCAGGGGGCAATCCCGGGGAGCTGTTTTTT CASSPGGNPGELFF
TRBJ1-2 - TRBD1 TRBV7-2 TGTGCCAGCAGCCTAAGACAGGGGTCAAACTATGGCTACACCTTC CASSLRQGSNYGYTF
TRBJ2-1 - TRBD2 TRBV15 TGTGCCACCAGCAGAGATCCCGGGCGGGGGTACACTGAGCAGTTCTTC CATSRDPGRGYTEQFF
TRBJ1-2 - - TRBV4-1 TGCGCCAGCAGCCAAGCCCCCGGGGAGATCAACTATGGCTACACCTTC CASSQAPGEINYGYTF
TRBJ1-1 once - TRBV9 TGTGCCAGCAGCTTGGGGGGGGATAGGACTGAAGCTTTCTTT CASSLGGDRTEAFF
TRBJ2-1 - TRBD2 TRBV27 TGTGCCAGCACCTTTAGCGGGAGGGCCTACAATGAGCAGTTCTTC CASTFSGRAYNEQFF
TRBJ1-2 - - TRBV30 TGTGCCTGGAGTGCGGCCAGGGACTATGGCTACACCTTC CAWSAARDYGYTF
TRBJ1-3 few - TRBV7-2 TGTGCCAGCAGCGGACTGGGGGGGGGCTCTGGAAACACCATATATTTT CASSGLGGGSGNTIYF
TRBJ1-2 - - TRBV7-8 TGTGCCAGCGCGGGGGGGAACGCTAACTATGGCTACACCTTC CASAGGNANYGYTF
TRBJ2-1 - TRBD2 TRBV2 TGTGCCAGCAGTGTTGGACTAGCGGGAGCCAATGAGCAGTTCTTC CASSVGLAGANEQFF
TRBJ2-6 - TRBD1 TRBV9 TGTGCCAGCAGCGCTTGGGACAGGGGCCCTTCCTCTGGGGCCAACGTCCTGACTTTC CASSAWDRGPSSGANVLTF
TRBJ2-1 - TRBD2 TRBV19 TGTGCCAGTACCTTTTTACCGATAGCGGGAGGCACCTACAATGAGCAGTTCTTC CASTFLPIAGGTYNEQFF
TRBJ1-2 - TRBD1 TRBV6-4 TGTGCCAGCAGTGACAGCGGACAGGCGAGGGGCTACACCTTC CASSDSGQARGYTF
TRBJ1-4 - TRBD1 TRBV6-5 TGTGCCAGCAGTTTATACAGGGGGGCAACTAATGAAAAACTGTTTTTT CASSLYRGATNEKLFF
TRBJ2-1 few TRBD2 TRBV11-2 TGTGCCAGCAGCCCTTGGCGGGAGGGAAATGAGCAGTTCTTC CASSPWREGNEQFF
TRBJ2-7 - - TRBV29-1 TGCAGCGTGGGCGACATGCGGGCCTACGAGCAGTACTTC CSVGDMRAYEQYF
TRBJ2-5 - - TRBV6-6 TGTGCCAGCTATAGCACTATCTACCAAGAGACCCAGTACTTC CASYSTIYQETQYF
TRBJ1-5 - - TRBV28 TGTGCCAGCAGTGAGGTCGGTCAGCCCCAGCATTTT CASSEVGQPQHF
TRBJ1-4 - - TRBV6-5 TGTGCCAGCAGTTACAGCGGGTCAGCGACTAATGAAAAACTGTTTTTT CASSYSGSATNEKLFF
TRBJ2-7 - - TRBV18 TGTGCCAGCTCACTTAACAGGGACGAGCAGTACTTC CASSLNRDEQYF
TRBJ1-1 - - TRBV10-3 TGTGCCATCAGGCAGGATCCCATGAACACTGAAGCTTTCTTT CAIRQDPMNTEAFF
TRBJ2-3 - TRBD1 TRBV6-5 TGTGCCAGCAGTTACTCGGGGACAGGGCGCTCGAGTTTT CASSYSGTGRSSF
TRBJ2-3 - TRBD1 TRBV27 TGTGCCAGCAGTTTCCGGACAGGGATCGGCACAGATACGCAGTATTTT CASSFRTGIGTDTQYF
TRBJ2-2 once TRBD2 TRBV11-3 TGTGCCAGCAGCGAGGGACTAGCGGGGGCCACCGGGGAGCTGTTTTTT CASSEGLAGATGELFF
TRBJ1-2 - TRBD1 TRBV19 TGTGCCAGTAAGCCCCCGGGACAGGATAACTATGGCTACACCTTC CASKPPGQDNYGYTF
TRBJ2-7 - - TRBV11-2 TGTGCCAGCAGCTTAGATCGTGGTCGGTCCTACGAGCAGTACTTC CASSLDRGRSYEQYF
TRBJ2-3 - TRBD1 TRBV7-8 TGTGCCAGCAGCTTTACAGGGGTTACAGATACGCAGTATTTT CASSFTGVTDTQYF
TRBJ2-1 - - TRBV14 TGTGCCAGCAGCCAAGGACCTGAGCGGTACAATGAGCAGTTCTTC CASSQGPERYNEQFF
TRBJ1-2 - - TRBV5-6 TGTGCCAGCAGCCCCGGGGGGGGCGGTGGCTACACCTTC CASSPGGGGGYTF
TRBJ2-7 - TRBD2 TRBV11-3 TGTGCCAGCAGCTCGACTAGCGGGAGGGCCGGGAACGAGCAGTACTTC CASSSTSGRAGNEQYF
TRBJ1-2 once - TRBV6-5 TGTGCCAGCAGTGGGTTAGGGGCTAACTATGGCTACACCTTC CASSGLGANYGYTF
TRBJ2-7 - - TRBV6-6 TGTGCCAGCAAACCGGGCGGGGCGTACTACGAGCAGTACTTC CASKPGGAYYEQYF
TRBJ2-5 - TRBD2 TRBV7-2 TGTGCCAGCAGCCCTGTGGGGGCGGGAGGCCAAGAGACCCAGTACTTC CASSPVGAGGQETQYF
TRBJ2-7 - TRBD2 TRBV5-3 TGTGCCAGAAGCTTGGTATCCCCTAGCGGGAACGAGCAGTACTTC CARSLVSPSGNEQYF
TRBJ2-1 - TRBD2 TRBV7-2 TGTGCCAGCAGCCGGGGTGGCGGGGGGTTAAATGAGCAGTTCTTC CASSRGGGGLNEQFF
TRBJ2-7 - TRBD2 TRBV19 TGTGCCAGTAGTCCCAGACTAGCGGGAGCTCACGAGCAGTACTTC CASSPRLAGAHEQYF
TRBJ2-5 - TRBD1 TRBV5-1 TGCGCCAGCAGCTTGGCCGCAGGGACAGGGGAGACCCAGTACTTC CASSLAAGTGETQYF
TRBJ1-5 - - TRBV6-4 TGTGCCAGCAGTGACTCGAGACAGCCCCAGCATTTT CASSDSRQPQHF
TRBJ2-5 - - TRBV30 TGTGCCTGGAGTGTACGGGTGCGAGAGACCCAGTACTTC CAWSVRVRETQYF
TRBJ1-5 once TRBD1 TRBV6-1 TGTGCCAGCAGTGAAATAGTAGGAGACAGGGGTCAGCCCCAGCATTTT CASSEIVGDRGQPQHF
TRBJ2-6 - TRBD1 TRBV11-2 TGTGCCAGCAGCAAGGACAGGGCCCACTCTGGGGCCAACGTCCTGACTTTC CASSKDRAHSGANVLTF
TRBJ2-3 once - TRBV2 TGTGCCAGCAATGAAGGGGACTTCACAGATACGCAGTATTTT CASNEGDFTDTQYF
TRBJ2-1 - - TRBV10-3 TGTGCCATGGCTAGGAGGGGGGGCACCTACAATGAGCAGTTCTTC CAMARRGGTYNEQFF
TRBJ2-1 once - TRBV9 TGTGCCAGCAGCGTAGGCGGGGCCTACAATGAGCAGTTCTTC CASSVGGAYNEQFF
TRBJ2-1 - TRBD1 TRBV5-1 TGCGCCACGGCACACGGGGACAGGAGCTCCTACAATGAGCAGTTCTTC CATAHGDRSSYNEQFF
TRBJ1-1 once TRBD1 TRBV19 TGTGCCAGTAGCGACCGGGACAGGGGGAACACTGAAGCTTTCTTT CASSDRDRGNTEAFF
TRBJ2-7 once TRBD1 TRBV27 TGTGCCAGCAGTTTCGGGAGGACAGGGGACCACGAGCAGTACTTC CASSFGRTGDHEQYF
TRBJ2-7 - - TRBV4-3 TGCGCCAGCAGCCAAGGGGCATCCTACGAGCAGTACTTC CASSQGASYEQYF
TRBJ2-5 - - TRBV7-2 TGTGCCAGCAGCATACAGTTCCGAAAGTCAGAGACCCAGTACTTC CASSIQFRKSETQYF
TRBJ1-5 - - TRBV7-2 TGTGCCAGCAGCTTAAACCGCGCCACAGGTGATTTTAATCAGCCCCAGCATTTT CASSLNRATGDFNQPQHF
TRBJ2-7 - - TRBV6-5 TGTGCCAGCAGTCCTCCGACTAGGACCTACGAGCAGTACTTC CASSPPTRTYEQYF
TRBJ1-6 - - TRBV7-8 TGTGCCAGCAGCTTCAGGGGATCCTTCGATTCACCCCTCCACTTT CASSFRGSFDSPLHF
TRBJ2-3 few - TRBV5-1 TGCGCCAGCAGCCTTGGGGACACCTACACAGATACGCAGTATTTT CASSLGDTYTDTQYF
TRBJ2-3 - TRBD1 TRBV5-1 TGCGCCAGCAGCTTACAGGGGGCGCCTCAGCCCCAGTATTTT CASSLQGAPQPQYF